The TCR beta chain under discussion was sequenced for a study of blood T cell repertoires in COVID-19 (dated by TCRdb to 2018 to 2021). Looking at the study overall: The collaborator samples originated in the United States, Italy and Spain and spanned the acute and convalescent phases of COVID-19. The material from the prospective study consisted of cDNA or gDNA derived from T cells, B-cell-depleted T cells, or PBMCs. The dataset comprised deeply sampled blood TCRbeta repertoires from subjects exposed to, actively infected with, or recovered from COVID-19. The repertoires were made available in a free public database intended to serve as a resource for research on the immune response to SARS-CoV-2. The samples were drawn from two sources: the first 160 participants of the ongoing ImmuneRACE study, and about 1,300 subjects contributed by 6 global collaborators. Nearly every sample came with metadata listing a de-identified subject ID, COVID-19 status, age in years and sex. Where available, HLA class I and class II types were obtained from metadata supplied by the sample provider rather than from assay-based typing. Overall results and qualifications from the work: The amount of clinical and demographic metadata varied by source and participant and was provided uncurated.

To note about this clone: The antigen it recognizes is unknown. No quality values exist for individual bases; no much larger clone is one base distant.

Participants in the prospective study were enrolled through a virtual design, were aged about 18 to 100 years, and lived in approximately 24 United States geographic areas. To assign participants to cohorts, the prospective study relied on clinical history that participants themselves reported in a screening survey and a study questionnaire. For ImmuneRACE Cohort 3, a participant was defined as recovered based on two consecutive negative NP/OP PCR tests, clearance by a healthcare professional, or resolution of symptoms. Each participant in the prospective study had whole blood, serum and a nasopharyngeal or oropharyngeal swab collected by mobile phlebotomists. Over a roughly 2-month period, participants in the prospective study had the option of providing additional blood draws and questionnaires. Prospective study blood samples were shipped either frozen or at room temperature before DNA extraction.

The CDR3 runs 15 residues from the cysteine to the phenylalanine. The kept DNA is CDR3 alone, 45 bases in frame from the first base. V loses 6 bases, J loses 0 bases, and the germline ends lie 14 bases apart. Per the germline V gene (reference sequence), LNHDA is the CDR1 and SQIVND is the CDR2. The immunoSEQ Assay, a bias-controlled multiplex PCR, was used to amplify TCRbeta CDR3 regions from genomic DNA. The study's own analysis went as follows. The number of nucleated cells in each sample was estimated from the amplification of reference gene primers within the assay. To quantify the absolute abundance of each unique TCRbeta CDR3 rearrangement, sequence reads were collapsed and filtered. For each sample, productive Simpson clonality was calculated by taking the square root of Simpson's diversity index across productive rearrangements. Imported from immuneACCESS, the table was reduced by TCRdb to in-frame sequences with V and J called. These copies leave out some clones; in studies compared against another copy, an unresolved V gene accounts for under half, and the cause of the remainder is not known. V, J and clone size are taken as reported in that table, and D and trimming were inferred from the DNA itself. The sample table records about 400,000 clones; around nine tenths of these occur just once. About 1.7% of the sample goes to the ten largest clones.

Source material: PBMCs or T cells enriched from blood (not recorded which). This sequence was found in a woman aged 25 to 45 who had recovered from COVID-19. The rearrangement combines TRBV19 with TRBJ1-2; possibly the D gene is TRBD1, per 5 matching bases. The DNA is TGTGCCAGTAGCCACCGGGGGTTGGCTAACTATGGCTACACCTTC. This translates into CASSHRGLANYGYTF.